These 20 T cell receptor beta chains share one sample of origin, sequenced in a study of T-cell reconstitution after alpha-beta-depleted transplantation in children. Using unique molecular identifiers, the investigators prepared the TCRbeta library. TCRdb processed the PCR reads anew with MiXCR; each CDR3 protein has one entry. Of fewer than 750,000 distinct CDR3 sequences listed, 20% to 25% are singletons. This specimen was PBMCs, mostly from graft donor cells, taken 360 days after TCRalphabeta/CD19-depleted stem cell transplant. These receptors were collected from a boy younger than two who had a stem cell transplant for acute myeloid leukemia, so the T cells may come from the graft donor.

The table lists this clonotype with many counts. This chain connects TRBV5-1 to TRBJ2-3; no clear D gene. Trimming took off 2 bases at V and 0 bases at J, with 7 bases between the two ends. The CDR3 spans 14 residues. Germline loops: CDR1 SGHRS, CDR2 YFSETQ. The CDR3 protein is CASSFVQSTDTQYF. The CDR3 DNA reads TGCGCCAGCAGCTTCGTACAGAGCACAGATACGCAGTATTTT.

The DNA for the CDR3 is TGTGCCAGCAGTTACTCCGGACAGGTAGCCTACGAGCAGTACTTC. Translation gives CASSYSGQVAYEQYF. The genes are TRBV6-2 or TRBV6-3 and TRBJ2-7, with 7 bases aligning to TRBD1. CDR1 MNHEY and CDR2 SVGEGT come from the germline V gene. The CDR3 spans 15 residues. Trimming took 0 bases from V and 2 from J; bases not matched to a gene: 4.

CDR3 bases: TGTGCCAGCAGCCCCGGGAAGCGGGGGGTCGGTAGGGATACGCAGTATTTT. It encodes CASSPGKRGVGRDTQYF. The rearrangement uses TRBV3-1 and TRBJ2-3, with TRBD2 matching over 9 bases. Per the germline V gene, CDR1 is LGHDT and CDR2 is YNNKEL (reference sequence). The trim removed 4 bases at V and 6 bases at J, leaving 14 bases unmatched. The CDR3 is 17 amino acids.

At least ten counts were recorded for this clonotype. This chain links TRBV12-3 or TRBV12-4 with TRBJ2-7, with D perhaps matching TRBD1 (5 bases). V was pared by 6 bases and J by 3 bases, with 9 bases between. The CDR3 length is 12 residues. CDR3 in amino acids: CASSPQGYEQYV. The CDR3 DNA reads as TGTGCCAGCAGCCCCCAGGGCTACGAGCAGTACGTC.

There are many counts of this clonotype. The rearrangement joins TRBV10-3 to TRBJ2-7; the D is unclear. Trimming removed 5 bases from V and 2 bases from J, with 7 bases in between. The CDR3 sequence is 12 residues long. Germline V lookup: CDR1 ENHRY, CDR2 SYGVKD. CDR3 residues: CAISRSTYEQYF. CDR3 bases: TGTGCCATCAGTCGGTCAACCTACGAGCAGTACTTC.

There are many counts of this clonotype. Written as DNA, the CDR3 is TGCAGCGTTGAAGGGACAGGGGCGGCAGATACGCAGTATTTT. The encoded protein is CSVEGTGAADTQYF. The J gene is TRBJ2-3, the V gene TRBV29-1, with 9 positions matching TRBD1. The trim removed 1 base at V and 4 bases at J, leaving 3 bases unmatched. This CDR3 is 14 amino acids long. Germline V gives CDR1 SQVTM, CDR2 ANQGSEA.

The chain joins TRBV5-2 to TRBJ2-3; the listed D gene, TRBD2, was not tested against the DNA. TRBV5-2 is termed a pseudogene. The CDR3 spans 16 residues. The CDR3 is CASSLRLAGVTDTQYF. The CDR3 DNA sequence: TGTGCCAGCAGCTTGAGGCTAGCGGGAGTAACAGATACGCAGTATTTT.

The CDR3 nucleotides are TGTGCCAGCAGCTTAGGAGAGCGCGCAGATACGCAGTATTTT. Amino acids: CASSLGERADTQYF. The chain joins TRBV13 to TRBJ2-3; the D is unclear. Germline lookup yields CDR1 PRHDT and CDR2 FYEKMQ (reference sequence). The CDR3 is 14 residues long. Trimming stripped 0 bases from V and 4 bases from J, with 8 bases between.

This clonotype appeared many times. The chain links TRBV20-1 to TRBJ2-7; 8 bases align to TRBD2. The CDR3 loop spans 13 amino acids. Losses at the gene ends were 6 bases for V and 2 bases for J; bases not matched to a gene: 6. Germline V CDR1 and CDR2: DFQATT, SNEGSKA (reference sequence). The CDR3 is CSAVSGATYEQYF. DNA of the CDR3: TGCAGTGCCGTTAGCGGGGCGACCTACGAGCAGTACTTC.

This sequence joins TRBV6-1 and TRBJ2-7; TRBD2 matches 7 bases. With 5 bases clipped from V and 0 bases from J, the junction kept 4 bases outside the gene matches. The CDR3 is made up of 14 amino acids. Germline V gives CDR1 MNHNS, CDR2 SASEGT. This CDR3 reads CASSIAGRSYEQYF. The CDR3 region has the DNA TGTGCCAGCAGTATAGCGGGCCGCTCCTACGAGCAGTACTTC.

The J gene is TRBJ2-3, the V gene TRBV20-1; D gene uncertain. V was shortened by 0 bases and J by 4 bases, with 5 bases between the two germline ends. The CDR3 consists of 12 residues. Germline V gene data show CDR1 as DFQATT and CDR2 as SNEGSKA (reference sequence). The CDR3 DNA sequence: TGCAGTGCTAGAGATCTTTCAGATACGCAGTATTTT. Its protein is CSARDLSDTQYF.

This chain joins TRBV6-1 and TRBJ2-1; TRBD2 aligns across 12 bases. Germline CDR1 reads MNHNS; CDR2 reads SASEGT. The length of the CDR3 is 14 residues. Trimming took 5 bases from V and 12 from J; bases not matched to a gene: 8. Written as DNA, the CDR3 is TGTGCCAGCAGTCCTAGCGGGGGGGCCGTTTTGCAGTTCTTC. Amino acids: CASSPSGGAVLQFF.

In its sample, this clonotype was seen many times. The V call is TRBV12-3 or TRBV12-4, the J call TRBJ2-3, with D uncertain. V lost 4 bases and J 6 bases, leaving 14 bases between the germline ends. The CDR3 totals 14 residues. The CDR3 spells CASSSGYATDTQYF. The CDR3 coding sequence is TGTGCCAGCAGTTCCGGATACGCCACGGATACGCAGTATTTT.

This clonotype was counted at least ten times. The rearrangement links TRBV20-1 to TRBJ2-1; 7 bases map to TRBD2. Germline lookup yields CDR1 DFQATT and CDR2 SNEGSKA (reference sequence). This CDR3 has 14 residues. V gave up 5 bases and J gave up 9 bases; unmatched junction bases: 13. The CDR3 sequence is CSAPNGGSDFEQFF. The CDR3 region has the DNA TGCAGTGCTCCGAACGGGGGGTCAGACTTTGAGCAGTTCTTC.

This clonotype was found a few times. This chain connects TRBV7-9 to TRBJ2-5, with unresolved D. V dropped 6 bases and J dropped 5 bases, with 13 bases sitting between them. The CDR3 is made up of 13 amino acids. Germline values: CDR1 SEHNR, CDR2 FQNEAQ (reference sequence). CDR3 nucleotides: TGTGCCAGCAGGCCCAGCGAATCGGAGACCCAGTACTTC. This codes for CASRPSESETQYF. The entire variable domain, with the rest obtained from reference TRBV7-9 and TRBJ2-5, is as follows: DTGVSQNPRHKITKRGQNVTFRCDPISEHNRLYWYRQTLGQGPEFLTYFQNEAQLEKSRLLSDRFSAERPKGSFSTLEIQRTEQGDSAMYLCASRPSESETQYFGPGTRLLVL.

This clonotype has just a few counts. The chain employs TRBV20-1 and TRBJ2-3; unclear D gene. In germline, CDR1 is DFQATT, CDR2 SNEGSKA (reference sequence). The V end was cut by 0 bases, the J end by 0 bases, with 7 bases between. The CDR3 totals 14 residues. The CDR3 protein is CSARDLLSTDTQYF. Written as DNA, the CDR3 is TGCAGTGCTAGAGATCTACTGAGCACAGATACGCAGTATTTT.

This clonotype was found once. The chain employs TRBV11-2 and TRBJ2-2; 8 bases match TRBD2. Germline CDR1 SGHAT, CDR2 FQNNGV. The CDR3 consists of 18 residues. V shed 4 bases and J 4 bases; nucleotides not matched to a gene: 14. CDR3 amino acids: CASSSLWPTSVTTGELFF. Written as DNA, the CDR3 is TGTGCCAGCAGCTCCCTATGGCCGACTAGCGTCACCACCGGGGAGCTGTTTTTT.

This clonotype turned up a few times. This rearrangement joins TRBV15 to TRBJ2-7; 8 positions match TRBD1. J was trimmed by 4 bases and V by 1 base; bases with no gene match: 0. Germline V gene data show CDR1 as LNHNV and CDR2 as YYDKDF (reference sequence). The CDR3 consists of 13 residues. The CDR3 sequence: CATSRGDRYEQYF. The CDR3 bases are TGTGCCACCAGCAGAGGGGACAGGTACGAGCAGTACTTC.

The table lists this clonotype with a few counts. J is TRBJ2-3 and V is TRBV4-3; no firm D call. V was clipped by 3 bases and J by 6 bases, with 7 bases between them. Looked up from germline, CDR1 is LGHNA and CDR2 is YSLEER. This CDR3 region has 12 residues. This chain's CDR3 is CASSQAEDTQYF. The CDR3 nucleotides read TGCGCCAGCAGCCAGGCGGAGGATACGCAGTATTTT.

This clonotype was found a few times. The CDR3 DNA follows: TGTGCCAGCAGCCGACTAAGCTACGAGCAGTACTTC. Amino acid sequence: CASSRLSYEQYF. This rearrangement joins TRBV7-9 to TRBJ2-7; D might be TRBD2 (5 bases). The CDR3 is 12 residues long. The ends were cut back, 5 bases at V and 3 bases at J, with 8 bases in the middle. The germline gives CDR1 SEHNR, CDR2 FQNEAQ (reference sequence).